This T cell receptor (beta chain) was found in a study of T-cell memory formation after mild COVID-19. Study overall: Largely donor-specific TCR clusters were found. Study-level findings and limits: The CD4+ clones that contracted clustered mainly within CM and EM, and the CD8+ clones concentrated in EMRA. The appearance of some responding clones in pre-infection memory suggested that cross-reactive memory joined.

Notes on this clonotype: Its antigen is unidentified.

CDR3 size: 13 residues. The germline gives CDR1 SGHDN, CDR2 FVKESK. After removal of 5 bases from V and 7 bases from J, the junction contained 5 bases not matched to a gene. TCRdb re-analysed the 5' RACE reads in MiXCR, keeping a single row per CDR3 protein. The repertoire holds about 470,000 distinct CDR3 sequences, about 23% seen once, with 12% in the top ten. Sequencing was performed on PBMCs or a T cell subset sorted from them (not recorded which). The sequence was obtained from an adult woman who had mild COVID-19 (a few samples of this study predate the infection). Cell type and time point are not known. V usage is TRBV14 and J usage is TRBJ1-2; 9 bases match TRBD1. CDR3 nucleotide sequence: TGTGCCAGCAGCATACAGGGGGCGCGTGGCTACACCTTC. This sequence encodes CASSIQGARGYTF.